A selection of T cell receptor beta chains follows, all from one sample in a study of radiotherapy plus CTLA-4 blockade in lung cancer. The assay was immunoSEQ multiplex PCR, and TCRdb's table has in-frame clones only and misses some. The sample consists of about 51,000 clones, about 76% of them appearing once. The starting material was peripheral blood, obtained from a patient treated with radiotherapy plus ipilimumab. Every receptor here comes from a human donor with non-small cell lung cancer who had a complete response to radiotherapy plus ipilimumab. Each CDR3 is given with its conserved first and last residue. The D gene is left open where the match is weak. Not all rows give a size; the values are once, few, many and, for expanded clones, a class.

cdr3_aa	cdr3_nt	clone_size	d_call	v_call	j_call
CASSQSDTQYF	TGTGCCAGTAGTCAATCAGATACGCAGTATTTT	once	-	TRBV19	TRBJ2-3
CASSLASSGNTIYF	TGCGCCAGCAGCTTGGCCAGCTCTGGAAACACCATATATTTT	few	-	TRBV5-1	TRBJ1-3
CASSFSSADTGELFF	TGTGCCAGCAGCTTTAGTTCCGCGGACACCGGGGAGCTGTTTTTT	-	-	TRBV7-2	TRBJ2-2
CASSYSAGSSYNEQFF	TGTGCCAGCAGTTACTCTGCAGGGTCGTCCTACAATGAGCAGTTCTTC	-	-	TRBV6-5	TRBJ2-1
CASSLQGSDGYTF	TGCGCCAGCAGCTTACAGGGAAGTGATGGCTACACCTTC	-	-	TRBV5-1	TRBJ1-2
CASSLVGLAGNTEAFF	TGCGCCAGCAGCTTGGTTGGCCTGGCGGGGAACACTGAAGCTTTCTTT	-	-	TRBV5-1	TRBJ1-1
CASSESPGHGDGNEQFF	TGCGCCAGCAGTGAGTCCCCGGGCCACGGGGATGGCAATGAGCAGTTCTTC	-	-	TRBV10-1	TRBJ2-1
CASSLGSGQFF	TGTGCCAGCAGCTTGGGGTCAGGGCAGTTCTTC	-	-	TRBV5-4	TRBJ2-1
CAWKVAGGGEQFF	TGTGCCTGGAAGGTAGCGGGGGGCGGAGAGCAGTTCTTC	once	TRBD2	TRBV30	TRBJ2-1
CASSGTGGAMDGYTF	TGTGCCAGCAGTGGGACAGGGGGCGCTATGGATGGCTACACCTTC	-	TRBD1	TRBV2	TRBJ1-2
CASSFSDRDTEAFF	TGTGCCAGCAGTTTTTCGGACAGGGACACTGAAGCTTTCTTT	-	TRBD1	TRBV6-6	TRBJ1-1
CASTKQGSSYNEQFF	TGCGCCAGCACCAAACAGGGCAGCTCCTACAATGAGCAGTTCTTC	-	-	TRBV4-1	TRBJ2-1
CASSAGPDGGLRAFF	TGTGCCAGCAGCGCTGGACCAGATGGGGGCCTGCGGGCTTTCTTT	-	-	TRBV9	TRBJ1-1
CASSPYTPSSGANVLTF	TGTGCCAGCAGCCCTTACACGCCAAGCTCTGGGGCCAACGTCCTGACTTTC	-	-	TRBV5-6	TRBJ2-6
CASTQRAGGLNEQFF	TGTGCCAGCACCCAAAGGGCGGGGGGGCTCAATGAGCAGTTCTTC	-	TRBD2	TRBV6-1	TRBJ2-1
CASSEDSWGASGELFF	TGTGCCAGCAGTGAAGATTCATGGGGCGCGAGCGGGGAGCTGTTTTTT	-	-	TRBV2	TRBJ2-2
CASSLEWRGLNTDTQYF	TGTGCCAGCAGCTTGGAGTGGCGGGGGCTAAACACAGATACGCAGTATTTT	-	-	TRBV5-4	TRBJ2-3
CAISNPGIRTARETQYF	TGTGCCATCAGTAACCCCGGGATTCGGACCGCGAGAGAGACCCAGTACTTC	-	-	TRBV10-3	TRBJ2-5
CASSLAEVESPLHF	TGTGCCAGCAGCTTAGCGGAGGTGGAATCACCCCTCCACTTT	-	-	TRBV7-9	TRBJ1-6
CASSYFTGRTEAFF	TGTGCCAGCAGTTACTTTACAGGTAGGACTGAAGCTTTCTTT	-	-	TRBV6-6	TRBJ1-1
CASSLGAGWGSGRGRNEQFF	TGCGCCAGCAGCCTAGGGGCAGGGTGGGGTAGCGGGCGAGGGAGGAATGAGCAGTTCTTC	-	TRBD2	TRBV5-1	TRBJ2-1
CASSLSPGGRGANVLTF	TGTGCCAGCTCACTCTCCCCCGGTGGGCGCGGGGCCAACGTCCTGACTTTC	-	-	TRBV18	TRBJ2-6